Below, 18 T cell receptor beta chains from the same sample are listed, as sequenced in a study of blood T cells in healthy people across ages. Sample-barcoded 5' priming and a J-beta primer mix drove a second PCR of about 6 to 12 cycles. TCRdb recomputed calls from the 5' RACE reads with MiXCR, one row per CDR3 protein. The sample yields hundreds of thousands of distinct CDR3 sequences, over 20% seen once. Source material: blood. These receptors were obtained from a man aged 65 to 79 in good health.

This clonotype showed up just a few times. The chain couples TRBV20-1 to TRBJ2-1; TRBD1 aligns across 7 bases. The end of the DNA fits TRBJ2-7 better, so the J call may be wrong. This CDR3 spans 13 amino acids. Germline V gene data show CDR1 as DFQATT and CDR2 as SNEGSKA (reference sequence). CDR3 sequence (DNA): TGCAGTGCCATTCGGACAGGATACTACGAGCAGTACTTC. Its translation: CSAIRTGYYEQYF.

This clonotype was seen more than once but under ten times. The chain joins TRBV10-3 to TRBJ2-7; TRBD1 is a possible D gene (6 bases). V lost 6 bases and J lost 3, with 15 bases in between. CDR3 length: 14 amino acids. Germline-derived CDR1 and CDR2 are ENHRY and SYGVKD. CDR3 protein: CAIRADRRVYEQYF. In nucleotides, the CDR3 is TGTGCCATCAGGGCTGACAGGAGAGTCTACGAGCAGTACTTC.

This clonotype was seen a handful of times. It may be a read error: a sequence one base away is much more abundant. The CDR3 DNA sequence: TGTGCCAGCACCACGGGAGGAAAAAGCGCAGATACGCAGTATTTT. Translating it yields CASTTGGKSADTQYF. This chain links TRBV12-3 or TRBV12-4 with TRBJ2-3; 7 positions match TRBD2. V was clipped by 7 bases and J by 4 bases; unmatched bases: 11. This CDR3 spans 15 amino acids.

This clonotype was counted a few times. The junction shows a germline mismatch at one end, possibly a read error. The V gene is TRBV3-1, the J gene TRBJ2-5; the D gene is possibly TRBD2 (5 bases). Germline loops: CDR1 LGHDT, CDR2 YNNKEL (reference sequence). The CDR3 spans 14 residues. CDR3 in DNA: TGTGCCAGCAGCCAAACTACGCCCACTAGATTGAAGTTCTTC. Translation: CASSQTTPTRLKFF.

The chain is built from TRBV20-1 and TRBJ2-2; 13 nucleotides line up with TRBD2. The CDR3 spans 15 residues. Germline V gene sequence: CDR1 DFQATT, CDR2 SNEGSKA (reference sequence). After removal of 4 bases from V and 5 bases from J, the junction contained 4 bases not matched to a gene. DNA of the CDR3: TGCAGTGCTAAACTAGCGGGAGGGCCGACCGGGGAGCTGTTTTTT. As protein: CSAKLAGGPTGELFF.

The rearrangement uses TRBV20-1 and TRBJ2-7; 11 bases agree with TRBD2. The CDR3 length is 15 residues. Germline CDR1 is DFQATT and CDR2 is SNEGSKA (reference sequence). After removal of 8 bases from V and 2 bases from J, the junction contained 11 bases not matched to a gene. In nucleotides, the CDR3 is TGCAGTACTATCCTACTAGCGGGAGCCCCCTACGAGCAGTACTTC. Protein product: CSTILLAGAPYEQYF.

A few counts support this clonotype. This sequence joins TRBV20-1 and TRBJ2-7; TRBD2 matches 8 bases. The CDR3 contains 15 residues. Germline V gene data show CDR1 as DFQATT and CDR2 as SNEGSKA (reference sequence). V lost 3 bases and J lost 6; bases outside the gene matches: 13. The CDR3 nucleotides read TGCAGTGCTAGGACCCCAAGCGGGAGCCAGTGCGAGCAGTACTTC. Its translation is CSARTPSGSQCEQYF.

This clonotype appeared a few times. The V call is TRBV24-1, the J call TRBJ2-1, with D perhaps being TRBD1 or TRBD2 (5 bases each). CDR1 and CDR2 (germline): KGHDR, SFDVKD. This CDR3 comprises 15 residues. With 3 bases removed from V and 0 bases from J, the gap between germline ends came to 8 bases. The DNA for the CDR3 is TGTGCCACCAGTGATGCTGGGGGCTCCTACAATGAGCAGTTCTTC. Translating gives CATSDAGGSYNEQFF.

The chain links TRBV25-1 to TRBJ2-2; D gene unclear. This CDR3 region has 15 residues. V shed 3 bases and J shed 0 bases, with 8 bases lying between them. The germline V gene has CDR1 MGHDK and CDR2 SYGVNS. CDR3 nucleotides: TGTGCCAGCAGTGAGAGACAATCGAACACCGGGGAGCTGTTTTTT. Protein product: CASSERQSNTGELFF.

This clonotype turned up a few times. This chain joins TRBV15 and TRBJ2-1; 10 bases align to TRBD2. The CDR3 covers 14 residues. In germline, CDR1 is LNHNV, CDR2 YYDKDF (reference sequence). Trimming removed 5 bases from V and 3 bases from J; junction bases left unmatched: 1. DNA of the CDR3: TGTGCCACCAGCCTAGCGGGAGTCTACAATGAGCAGTTCTTC. Residues: CATSLAGVYNEQFF.

This clonotype was recorded a few times. The genes are TRBV30 and TRBJ1-6; tentative D call: TRBD1 (6 bases). Trimming removed 3 bases from V and 9 bases from J, with 15 bases in between. The length of the CDR3 is 14 residues. Germline CDR1 is GTSNPN and CDR2 is SVGIG (reference sequence). The CDR3 loop reads CAWSQGTRSSPLHF. As DNA, the CDR3 is TGTGCCTGGAGCCAGGGGACACGAAGTTCACCCCTCCACTTT.

This chain joins TRBV6-1 and TRBJ2-7, with 8 bases that match TRBD1. Trimming took 7 bases from V and 2 from J; bases not matched to a gene: 7. Germline V lookup: CDR1 MNHNS, CDR2 SASEGT. CDR3 length equals 14 residues. The chain's CDR3 is CASNPGTGTYEQYF. As DNA, the CDR3 is TGTGCCAGCAATCCCGGGACAGGTACCTACGAGCAGTACTTC.

This clonotype was picked up a small number of times. This chain joins TRBV3-1 and TRBJ2-4, with D perhaps assigned TRBD1 or TRBD2 (5 bases each). There are 15 residues in the CDR3. Trimming removed 5 bases from V and 0 bases from J, with 11 bases in between. CDR1 and CDR2 from the germline V gene are LGHDT and YNNKEL (reference sequence). CDR3 nucleotides: TGTGCCAGCAGCGGGGGTCCCTTAGCCAAAAACATTCAGTACTTC. Protein: CASSGGPLAKNIQYF.

This clonotype was seen more than once but under ten times. One end of the junction fails to match germline, which may point to a read error. The chain is built from TRBV7-7 and TRBJ2-5; 7 bases map to TRBD2. This CDR3 region has 13 residues. Germline CDR1 reads SSHAT; CDR2 reads FNYEAQ (reference sequence). The CDR3 spells CASSSGLTETQYF. CDR3 DNA: TGTGCTAGCAGCTCGGGACTAACGGAGACCCAGTACTTC.

The gene calls are TRBV12-3 or TRBV12-4 and TRBJ2-1; TRBD1 might be the D (5 bases). The last part of the DNA fits TRBJ2-5 better; the J call may be wrong. This CDR3 has 13 amino acids. The CDR3 here is CASSGARAETQYF. The CDR3 nucleotides are TGTGCCAGCAGTGGGGCTAGGGCAGAGACCCAGTACTTC.

This chain links TRBV5-1 with TRBJ2-1; TRBD2 matches at 9 bases. This CDR3 comprises 16 residues. With V trimmed by 0 bases and J by 4 bases, 5 bases remained unmatched. Germline-derived CDR1 and CDR2 are SGHRS and YFSETQ. Here the CDR3 DNA reads TGCGCCAGCAGCTTGGTGGCTAGCGGGAAATACAATGAGCAGTTCTTC. This translates into CASSLVASGKYNEQFF.

The chain has TRBV7-6 and TRBJ2-4, with D possibly called TRBD1 or TRBD2 (5 bases each). With 2 bases removed from V and 8 bases from J, the gap between germline ends came to 13 bases. Germline values: CDR1 SGHVS, CDR2 FNYEAQ. The CDR3 has 14 residues. In nucleotides, the CDR3 is TGTGCCAGCAGCTTATCGGGGCTTGGGGACATTCAGTACTTC. Translated: CASSLSGLGDIQYF. Variable domain in full (rest from reference TRBV7-6 and TRBJ2-4): GAGVSQSPRYKVTKRGQDVALRCDPISGHVSLYWYRQALGQGPEFLTYFNYEAQQDKSGLPNDRFSAERPEGSISTLTIQRTEQRDSAMYRCASSLSGLGDIQYFGAGTRLSVL.

This clonotype has a handful of counts. This rearrangement joins TRBV3-1 to TRBJ2-1, with 7 nucleotides matching TRBD2. After removal of 6 bases from V and 0 bases from J, the junction contained 14 bases not matched to a gene. The CDR3 loop spans 18 amino acids. Germline V gene data show CDR1 as LGHDT and CDR2 as YNNKEL (reference sequence). The CDR3 sequence is CASRLLARGLSSYNEQFF. The CDR3 coding sequence is TGTGCCAGCAGATTACTAGCGAGAGGGTTGAGCTCCTACAATGAGCAGTTCTTC.